What follows describes a single T cell receptor (beta chain). This record comes from a study of blood T cell repertoires in COVID-19. As for the study in general: Acute-phase and convalescent COVID-19 samples originated in the United States, Italy and Spain.

Original data processing: Reference gene primers were amplified, and this amplification served to estimate nucleated cell counts. TCRdb's copy holds only in-frame clones and misses some; the assay was immunoSEQ multiplex PCR. V, J and clone size are those of that table, while D and trimming were read from the DNA. The data show over 50,000 clones, with approximately 86% seen just once and approximately 5% held by the top ten. The receptor's source is a man in his 70s with acute or convalescent COVID-19. The sequencing input was peripheral blood.

This CDR3 reads CSVEAPGLAGKETQYF. In DNA form, the CDR3 reads TGCAGCGTTGAAGCTCCGGGACTAGCGGGGAAAGAGACCCAGTACTTC. The J gene is TRBJ2-5, the V gene TRBV29-1; 13 bases align to TRBD2. Germline CDR1 and CDR2: SQVTM and ANQGSEA. The V gene end was trimmed by 1 base and the J gene end by 3 bases; junction bases not matched to a gene: 5. This CDR3 contains 16 residues.